A single sample gave rise to the 31 T cell receptor beta chains below, sequenced in a study of blood T cell repertoires in COVID-19. The assay was immunoSEQ multiplex PCR, and TCRdb's table has in-frame clones only and misses some. The sample comprises 200,000 to 250,000 clones, roughly 88% of which are singletons, and roughly 2.3% rests with the top ten. Material: peripheral blood. These receptors all come from a man younger than 40 who had recovered from COVID-19.

This clone has just a few counts. This chain uses TRBV15 with TRBJ2-2; D is uncertain. The V end lost 7 bases, the J end lost 4 bases, and 10 bases lay between the germline ends. Germline-derived CDR1 and CDR2 are LNHNV and YYDKDF (reference sequence). This CDR3 comprises 13 residues. CDR3 bases: TGTGCCACCACCGGGTCCATCACCGGGGAGCTGTTTTTT. Translation: CATTGSITGELFF.

V gene TRBV18 combines with J gene TRBJ2-7; the match to TRBD1 covers 8 bases. In germline, CDR1 is KGHSH, CDR2 LQKENI. V shed 3 bases, J shed 0 bases, and the junction held 4 bases outside the gene matches. There are 15 residues in the CDR3. CDR3 region: CASSPGTGNSYEQYF. The CDR3 DNA reads TGTGCCAGCTCACCCGGGACAGGCAACTCCTACGAGCAGTACTTC.

This clone was seen once. The chain combines TRBV16 with TRBJ1-2, with a weak D call TRBD1 (5 bases). The length of the CDR3 is 14 residues. In germline, CDR1 is KGHSY, CDR2 FQNENV. V shed 4 bases and J shed 4 bases, with 13 bases lying between them. The CDR3 nucleotides are TGTGCCAGCAGCCCCCCAGGGTTCACCTATGGCTACACCTTC. The encoded protein is CASSPPGFTYGYTF.

This rearrangement joins TRBV11-3 to TRBJ2-7; the match to TRBD1 covers 7 bases. Trimming at V came to 3 bases and at J to 0 bases, leaving 2 bases not matched to a gene. CDR1 SGHNT and CDR2 YENEEA come from the germline V gene. The CDR3 totals 14 residues. The CDR3 sequence: CASSLTGSSYEQYF. CDR3 sequence (DNA): TGTGCCAGCAGCTTGACAGGGAGCTCCTACGAGCAGTACTTC.

The chain's CDR3 is CASASIGGSGNTIYF. DNA of the CDR3: TGTGCCAGCGCAAGTATAGGAGGGTCTGGAAACACCATATATTTT. The chain employs TRBV6-5 and TRBJ1-3, with no clear D. The CDR3 spans 15 residues. With 8 bases removed from V and 1 base from J, the gap between germline ends came to 15 bases. Germline V lookup: CDR1 MNHEY, CDR2 SVGAGI.

The chain joins TRBV6-6 to TRBJ1-3; 7 bases line up with TRBD1. The CDR3 is made up of 14 amino acids. V was clipped by 5 bases and J by 8 bases; unmatched bases: 9. Germline V gene lookup returns CDR1 MNHNY and CDR2 SVGAGI (reference sequence). The CDR3 nucleotides are TGTGCCAGCAGTACAGGGGAACAGCGGTACACCATATATTTT. This translates into CASSTGEQRYTIYF.

In DNA form, the CDR3 reads TGTGCCAGCAGCCCCGGGACTAAGGAGACCCAGTACTTC. This encodes CASSPGTKETQYF. The chain links TRBV7-9 to TRBJ2-5, with TRBD2 matching over 7 bases. The germline V gene has CDR1 SEHNR and CDR2 FQNEAQ (reference sequence). V gave up 5 bases and J gave up 5 bases; unmatched junction bases: 5. There are 13 residues in the CDR3.

The chain joins TRBV6-5 to TRBJ1-6; the match to TRBD1 covers 7 bases. The CDR3 covers 15 residues. V trimming: 6 bases; J trimming: 7 bases; junction bases outside the gene matches: 9. CDR1 and CDR2 from the germline V gene are MNHEY and SVGAGI. CDR3 in amino acids: CASRPPGQQNSPLHF. The CDR3 bases are TGTGCCAGCAGACCCCCGGGACAGCAAAATTCACCCCTCCACTTT.

The genes are TRBV5-1 and TRBJ2-3, with 12 positions matching TRBD2. Germline V lookup: CDR1 SGHRS, CDR2 YFSETQ. The junction had 11 bases not matched to a gene; V was cut back by 6 bases and J by 6 bases. This CDR3 region has 16 residues. The CDR3 region has the DNA TGCGCCAGCACCTCCGCTAGCGGGGGGGCCTCCGATACGCAGTATTTT. This encodes CASTSASGGASDTQYF.

The J gene is TRBJ2-7, the V gene TRBV18; 10 bases agree with TRBD1. CDR1 is KGHSH, CDR2 LQKENI, per germline. The CDR3 extends over 15 amino acids. V gave up 3 bases and J gave up 3 bases; unmatched junction bases: 5. DNA for the CDR3: TGTGCCAGCTCACCGGGACAGGGGATATACTACGAGCAGTACTTC. It yields the protein CASSPGQGIYYEQYF.

This clone has just a few counts. This chain joins TRBV7-8 and TRBJ1-2; D perhaps matches TRBD1 (5 bases). CDR3 length equals 15 residues. Germline V gene data show CDR1 as SGHVS and CDR2 as FQNEAQ. V gave up 5 bases and J gave up 4 bases, with 17 bases separating them. CDR3 DNA: TGTGCCAGCAGCCCGCAGGGCTCGACAACCTATGGCTACACCTTC. Residues: CASSPQGSTTYGYTF.

The gene calls are TRBV27 and TRBJ2-7; a weak D match, TRBD1 (5 bases). V lost 6 bases, J lost 4 bases, and 13 bases lay in between. This CDR3 contains 13 residues. In germline, CDR1 is MNHEY, CDR2 SMNVEV (reference sequence). The CDR3 is CASSWGGKYEQYF. The CDR3 nucleotides are TGTGCCAGCAGCTGGGGCGGCAAGTACGAGCAGTACTTC.

This chain links TRBV7-9 with TRBJ1-4, with D maybe TRBD1 (6 bases). Germline V gene sequence: CDR1 SEHNR, CDR2 FQNEAQ (reference sequence). Trimming left V 1 base short and J 7 bases short, with 7 bases between. The CDR3 has 13 residues. The CDR3 region is CASSLEGGEKLFF. The CDR3 DNA sequence: TGTGCCAGCAGCTTAGAAGGGGGTGAAAAACTGTTTTTT.

The chain couples TRBV6-5 to TRBJ2-7; possible D gene TRBD2, 7 bases. The CDR3 loop spans 14 amino acids. Per the germline V gene, CDR1 is MNHEY and CDR2 is SVGAGI. V shed 2 bases and J shed 6 bases, with 14 bases lying between them. The CDR3 DNA sequence: TGTGCCAGCAGTTACGGGAGGGACACCCTCGAGCAGTACTTC. Protein sequence: CASSYGRDTLEQYF.

This clone appeared a few times. The gene calls are TRBV14 and TRBJ2-2; 13 bases fit TRBD2. Germline CDR1 SGHDN, CDR2 FVKESK. The CDR3 contains 18 residues. The J segment lost 4 bases and the V segment lost 4 bases, leaving 9 bases of the junction unmatched. The CDR3 is CASSLGTSGARVTGELFF. In DNA form, the CDR3 reads TGTGCCAGCAGCCTAGGGACTAGCGGGGCCCGTGTCACCGGGGAGCTGTTTTTT.

The chain carries TRBV10-3 and TRBJ2-3; 12 bases map to TRBD2. With 8 bases clipped from V and 2 bases from J, the junction kept 11 bases outside the gene matches. The CDR3 runs to 17 residues. Germline CDR1 and CDR2: ENHRY and SYGVKD. CDR3 DNA sequence: TGTGCCATCTCCGCTAGCGGGGGGGTAAATCCCACAGATACGCAGTATTTT. Translation: CAISASGGVNPTDTQYF.

This clone was counted a few times. This chain uses TRBV7-2 with TRBJ1-2; the D gene is possibly TRBD1 (5 bases). The CDR3 runs 14 residues. V was trimmed by 0 bases and J by 2 bases, leaving 7 bases between them. Germline CDR1 SGHTA, CDR2 FQGNSA. The CDR3 nucleotides are TGTGCCAGCAGCTTAGCGCGGACAAACTATGGCTACACCTTC. Its translation: CASSLARTNYGYTF.

The V call is TRBV7-9, the J call TRBJ2-5; no clear D. The CDR3 is made up of 15 amino acids. Germline V gene data show CDR1 as SEHNR and CDR2 as FQNEAQ (reference sequence). Trimming left V 4 bases short and J 3 bases short, with 15 bases between. CDR3: CASSSLRVAEETQYF. In DNA, the CDR3 is TGTGCCAGCAGCTCACTCCGGGTGGCGGAAGAGACCCAGTACTTC.

The chain couples TRBV9 to TRBJ1-1; D might be TRBD1 (6 bases). The V gene lost 3 bases and the J gene lost 4 bases, with 19 bases spanning the gap. Germline values: CDR1 SGDLS, CDR2 YYNGEE. CDR3 length equals 16 residues. CDR3 DNA: TGTGCCAGCAGCGAGGGAGGGAGGGGGAGTTCCACTGAAGCTTTCTTT. It codes for CASSEGGRGSSTEAFF.

The chain joins TRBV7-2 to TRBJ1-4; D is unclear. The germline V gene encodes CDR1 SGHTA and CDR2 FQGNSA. The length of the CDR3 is 14 residues. The ends were cut back, 8 bases at V and 0 bases at J, with 10 bases in the middle. Here the CDR3 reads CASLGSATNEKLFF. The CDR3 DNA reads TGTGCCAGCCTTGGTAGTGCAACTAATGAAAAACTGTTTTTT.

The chain combines TRBV3-1 (or the pseudogene TRBV3-2) with TRBJ1-6; D is unclear. The V and J ends lost 7 bases and 9 bases respectively, with 16 bases between them. Germline values: CDR1 LGHDT, CDR2 YNNKEL (reference sequence). The CDR3 sequence is 14 residues long. CDR3 nucleotide sequence: TGTGCCAGCAACCCGGACTCTTACCTTTCACCCCTCCACTTT. Protein product: CASNPDSYLSPLHF.

The chain joins TRBV5-4 to TRBJ2-1; weak D call: TRBD1 (5 bases). V dropped 0 bases and J dropped 6 bases, with 10 bases sitting between them. The CDR3 runs 14 residues. Germline-derived CDR1 and CDR2 are SGHNT and YYREEE (reference sequence). The CDR3 DNA reads TGTGCCAGCAGCTTGGATCAGGGTGGCAATGAGCAGTTCTTC. Amino acids: CASSLDQGGNEQFF.

This chain uses TRBV19 with TRBJ1-1; possible D gene TRBD1, 6 bases. The V gene lost 1 base and the J gene lost 0 bases, with 24 bases spanning the gap. The CDR3 length is 20 residues. Germline CDR1 LNHDA, CDR2 SQIVND (reference sequence). This chain's CDR3 is CASSIASRQHYRALNTEAFF. The CDR3 nucleotides are TGTGCCAGTAGTATAGCGTCCCGACAGCATTACAGGGCCCTGAACACTGAAGCTTTCTTT.

The table lists this clone with a few counts. The chain has TRBV6-4 and TRBJ1-4; 7 bases match TRBD1. CDR3 length: 20 residues. CDR1 is MRHNA, CDR2 SNTAGT, per germline. The ends lost 2 bases at V and 5 bases at J; junction bases unmatched: 20. CDR3 sequence reads: CASSDAAGGPSKSLNEKLFF. For the CDR3, the DNA is TGTGCCAGCAGTGACGCGGCAGGGGGTCCTTCGAAGTCCCTAAATGAAAAACTGTTTTTT.

The rearrangement links TRBV18 to TRBJ1-2; D might be TRBD1 (6 bases). The CDR3 covers 15 residues. Germline lookup yields CDR1 KGHSH and CDR2 LQKENI. Trimming removed 3 bases at V and 4 bases at J, with 15 bases between. The CDR3 region has the DNA TGTGCCAGCTCACCTGGACAGCCTCGGGGCTATGGCTACACCTTC. Amino acids: CASSPGQPRGYGYTF.

About this clone: Other DNA variants within this sample encode the same CDR3. The chain uses TRBV10-3 and TRBJ2-7; possibly TRBD1 for D (5 bases). The CDR3 is 12 residues long. CDR1 is ENHRY and CDR2 is SYGVKD in the germline V gene. Trimming cost V 5 bases and J 3 bases, with 8 bases left between them. CDR3 nucleotide sequence: TGTGCCATCAGTTTCCAGGGCTACGAGCAGTACTTC. This translates into CAISFQGYEQYF.

Here the CDR3 reads CASRKGQVSGNTIYF. CDR3 nucleotides: TGTGCCAGCAGGAAGGGACAGGTATCTGGAAACACCATATATTTT. The rearrangement links TRBV6-5 to TRBJ1-3; TRBD1 matches 8 bases. The V gene's germline CDR1 is MNHEY and CDR2 SVGAGI. Unmatched junction bases numbered 5, after V lost 6 bases and J lost 1 base. The CDR3 contains 15 residues.

This sequence joins TRBV6-2 or TRBV6-3 and TRBJ2-1, with 9 bases that match TRBD2. Germline V gene sequence: CDR1 MNHEY, CDR2 SVGEGT. With V trimmed by 2 bases and J by 1 base, 18 bases remained unmatched. The CDR3 has 21 residues. CDR3 residues: CASSYPIGAGGPISSYNEQFF. Here the CDR3 DNA reads TGTGCCAGCAGTTACCCCATTGGGGCGGGGGGGCCTATCAGTTCCTACAATGAGCAGTTCTTC.

This chain's CDR3 is CASSLGSGGLSSYEQYF. In nucleotides, the CDR3 is TGTGCCAGCAGCTTAGGTTCAGGGGGCCTCAGCTCCTACGAGCAGTACTTC. This chain joins TRBV7-9 and TRBJ2-7; 8 positions agree with TRBD1. Trimming at V came to 1 base and at J to 0 bases, leaving 8 bases not matched to a gene. CDR1 is SEHNR, CDR2 FQNEAQ, per germline (reference sequence). CDR3 length: 17 amino acids.

The V gene is TRBV7-2, the J gene TRBJ2-5; 7 bases are shared with TRBD2. After removal of 10 bases from V and 1 base from J, the junction contained 6 bases not matched to a gene. The CDR3 extends over 13 amino acids. CDR1 is SGHTA, CDR2 FQGNSA, per germline. CDR3 protein: CATVRGSQETQYF. CDR3 nucleotides: TGTGCCACCGTGCGGGGGTCCCAAGAGACCCAGTACTTC.

The rearrangement joins TRBV29-1 to TRBJ2-5, with D perhaps matching TRBD2 (6 bases). The CDR3 consists of 15 residues. Germline CDR1 reads SQVTM; CDR2 reads ANQGSEA. V dropped 4 bases and J dropped 5 bases, with 20 bases sitting between them. The CDR3 protein is CSVGKEAGFFETQYF. Here the CDR3 DNA reads TGCAGCGTTGGTAAGGAGGCGGGGTTCTTTGAGACCCAGTACTTC.